These 16 T cell receptor beta chains were sequenced from one sample in a study of cytomegalovirus exposure and HLA in healthy donors. Primers included in the PCR were 60 Vbeta and 13 Jbeta primers. The data were produced by immunoSEQ multiplex PCR, yet TCRdb's version contains in-frame clones alone and is incomplete. The sample contains roughly 150,000 clones, almost 75% of which appear only once. The sample comprised PBMCs. The source of these receptors is a woman younger than 30 in good health and CMV-seropositive.

V usage is TRBV4-1 and J usage is TRBJ1-1; D might be TRBD1 (5 bases). This CDR3 has 16 residues. Germline V gene lookup returns CDR1 MGHRA and CDR2 YSYEKL. Trimming left V 0 bases short and J 10 bases short, with 21 bases between. The chain's CDR3 is CASSQDWARAYPGAFF. CDR3 sequence (DNA): TGCGCCAGCAGCCAAGATTGGGCCAGGGCCTACCCTGGAGCTTTCTTT.

The chain couples TRBV2 to TRBJ2-3; 8 bases map to TRBD2. This CDR3 has 16 residues. The trim removed 3 bases at V and 0 bases at J, leaving 5 bases unmatched. The germline gives CDR1 SNHLY, CDR2 FYNNEI. CDR3 in amino acids: CASSDRTSQSTDTQYF. The CDR3 coding sequence is TGTGCCAGCAGTGACCGGACTAGCCAAAGCACAGATACGCAGTATTTT.

The chain recombines TRBV2 with TRBJ2-5; the D is unclear. Germline lookup yields CDR1 SNHLY and CDR2 FYNNEI. CDR3 length: 12 residues. V shed 8 bases and J shed 7 bases, with 14 bases lying between them. In DNA, the CDR3 is TGTGCCAGCTCCGAGGCAAAAGGGACCCAGTACTTC. Its protein is CASSEAKGTQYF.

This chain connects TRBV11-3 to TRBJ2-1, with 10 bases identical to TRBD2. With 3 bases clipped from V and 4 bases from J, the junction kept 6 bases outside the gene matches. This CDR3 region has 16 residues. CDR1 and CDR2 from the germline V gene are SGHNT and YENEEA. The CDR3 nucleotides read TGTGCCAGCAGCTTGATCAGCGGGGGGGGATACAATGAGCAGTTCTTC. This encodes CASSLISGGGYNEQFF.

The rearrangement joins TRBV7-2 to TRBJ2-1, with D perhaps TRBD2 (6 bases). The CDR3 covers 15 residues. Germline assignment: CDR1 SGHTA and CDR2 FQGNSA. Trimming removed 5 bases at V and 8 bases at J, with 19 bases between. In DNA, the CDR3 is TGTGCCAGCAGCCCCCGAATGACCCCGGGGGATGAGCAGTTCTTC. Amino acid sequence: CASSPRMTPGDEQFF.

V gene TRBV4-3 combines with J gene TRBJ2-5; possibly TRBD2 for D (5 bases). The assigned J gene may be wrong: the sequence end matches TRBJ2-7 better. The CDR3 has 13 amino acids. Germline assignment: CDR1 LGHNA and CDR2 YSLEER. The CDR3 loop is CASSQQRSYEQYF. CDR3 nucleotides: TGCGCCAGCAGCCAGCAGCGGTCCTACGAGCAGTACTTC.

The V gene is TRBV20-1, the J gene TRBJ2-3; D gene ambiguous. The germline V gene has CDR1 DFQATT and CDR2 SNEGSKA (reference sequence). V lost 3 bases to trimming and J lost 6 bases, with 7 bases between them. The CDR3 runs to 11 residues. The DNA of the CDR3 is TGCAGTGCTAGTCGTTCGGATACGCAGTATTTT. As protein: CSASRSDTQYF.

The chain uses TRBV19 and TRBJ2-2; tentatively, D is TRBD2 (5 bases). V was shortened by 6 bases and J by 2 bases, with 10 bases between the two germline ends. The CDR3 totals 14 residues. CDR1 LNHDA and CDR2 SQIVND come from the germline V gene (reference sequence). CDR3 residues: CASRRTRNTGELFF. The CDR3 bases are TGTGCCAGTAGGAGGACTCGAAACACCGGGGAGCTGTTTTTT.

This rearrangement joins TRBV19 to TRBJ2-1, with D unresolved. V dropped 0 bases and J dropped 0 bases, with 12 bases sitting between them. The length of the CDR3 is 17 residues. Germline loops: CDR1 LNHDA, CDR2 SQIVND (reference sequence). Here the CDR3 reads CASSIESLKSSYNEQFF. CDR3 DNA: TGTGCCAGTAGTATAGAGTCGCTAAAGAGCTCCTACAATGAGCAGTTCTTC.

The chain employs TRBV6-5 and TRBJ2-3; unclear D gene. The CDR3 is 12 amino acids. CDR1 is MNHEY and CDR2 is SVGAGI in the germline V gene. The V end lost 6 bases, the J end lost 8 bases, and 12 bases lay between the germline ends. The CDR3 sequence is CASSYDQATQYF. The CDR3 coding sequence is TGTGCCAGCAGCTACGACCAGGCTACGCAGTATTTT.

The chain carries TRBV27 and TRBJ2-7; D may be TRBD1 (5 bases). V lost 8 bases and J 2 bases, leaving 19 bases between the germline ends. Germline values: CDR1 MNHEY, CDR2 SMNVEV (reference sequence). This CDR3 comprises 15 residues. CDR3 loop: CASSGLVGQPYEQYF. The CDR3, as DNA: TGTGCCAGCTCCGGTTTAGTGGGGCAACCCTACGAGCAGTACTTC.

The CDR3 protein is CAWSVRRGLTEAFF. CDR3 nucleotides: TGTGCCTGGAGTGTACGGAGGGGACTCACTGAAGCTTTCTTT. The chain has TRBV30 and TRBJ1-1; a weak D match, TRBD1 (5 bases). Germline lookup yields CDR1 GTSNPN and CDR2 SVGIG (reference sequence). CDR3 length equals 14 residues. The germline V and J ends were trimmed by 0 bases and 4 bases, with 12 bases remaining between them.

This clone was counted only a few times. This chain uses TRBV4-1 with TRBJ2-1; perhaps TRBD2 as D (5 bases). The CDR3 totals 15 residues. Germline CDR1 and CDR2: MGHRA and YSYEKL. V was trimmed by 0 bases and J by 6 bases, leaving 12 bases between them. CDR3 nucleotide sequence: TGCGCCAGCAGCCAAGAGTTACGGGGTGTCAATGAGCAGTTCTTC. Translation: CASSQELRGVNEQFF.

The chain combines TRBV5-4 with TRBJ1-1; TRBD1 agrees at 9 bases. The CDR3 sequence is 13 residues long. V lost 4 bases, J lost 11 bases, and 9 bases stayed unmatched. In germline, CDR1 is SGHNT, CDR2 YYREEE (reference sequence). The CDR3, as DNA: TGTGCCAGCAGCACAGACAGGGGGATGCGTGCTTTCTTT. This gives the protein CASSTDRGMRAFF.

V gene TRBV4-1 combines with J gene TRBJ2-5, with D perhaps TRBD2 (7 bases). The CDR3 has 16 residues. The germline V gene has CDR1 MGHRA and CDR2 YSYEKL. The V gene lost 5 bases and the J gene lost 0 bases, with 16 bases spanning the gap. The DNA of the CDR3 is TGCGCCAGCAGCGACCCGGGCGGGGGCCACCAAGAGACCCAGTACTTC. Residues: CASSDPGGGHQETQYF.

This clone has only one observation. V is TRBV21-1 and J is TRBJ1-5. TRBV21-1 is classified as a pseudogene. There are 16 residues in the CDR3. For the CDR3, the DNA is TGTGCCAGCAGCAAAGTGGCAGGGAGGGGCAATCAGCCCCAGCATTTT. It is translated as CASSKVAGRGNQPQHF.